The T cell receptor beta chain under discussion was sequenced for a study of shared clonotypes between healthy human individuals. Regarding the study as a whole: Depth of sequencing was expected to influence donor clonotype sharing. Generally, estimated richness proved larger in naive subsets than it did in memory subsets.

The CDR3 covers 18 residues. V lost 4 bases to trimming and J lost 5 bases, with 28 bases between them. Germline CDR1 is SGDLS and CDR2 is YYNGEE. CD45RO-negative cells were positively selected for CCR7, leaving out terminally differentiated effector memory CD45RA+ cells. Running of the assay took place at deep level. As handled by the study authors: With immunoSEQ giving junction-only sequences and no quality scores, filtering differed. TCRdb keeps only in-frame clones here, not all; method: immunoSEQ multiplex PCR. Clonal size and the V and J genes are those of that table, whereas D and trimming came from the DNA. The table records about 2.1 million clones, around 93% of them present only once. This clone was seen just once. Antigen specificity is unknown.

Sequencing was performed on naive CD8+ T cells from PBMCs. The source of this sequence is a man between 18 and 29 years old in good health. Some clones in this sample may be carry-over from other donors' samples. The V and J genes are TRBV9 and TRBJ2-7; D may be TRBD1 (7 bases). The CDR3 bases are TGTGCCAGCAGCCCCAACCCCCGTGGGGCAGGGGGAGGCCACGAGCAGTACTTC. This translates into CASSPNPRGAGGGHEQYF.